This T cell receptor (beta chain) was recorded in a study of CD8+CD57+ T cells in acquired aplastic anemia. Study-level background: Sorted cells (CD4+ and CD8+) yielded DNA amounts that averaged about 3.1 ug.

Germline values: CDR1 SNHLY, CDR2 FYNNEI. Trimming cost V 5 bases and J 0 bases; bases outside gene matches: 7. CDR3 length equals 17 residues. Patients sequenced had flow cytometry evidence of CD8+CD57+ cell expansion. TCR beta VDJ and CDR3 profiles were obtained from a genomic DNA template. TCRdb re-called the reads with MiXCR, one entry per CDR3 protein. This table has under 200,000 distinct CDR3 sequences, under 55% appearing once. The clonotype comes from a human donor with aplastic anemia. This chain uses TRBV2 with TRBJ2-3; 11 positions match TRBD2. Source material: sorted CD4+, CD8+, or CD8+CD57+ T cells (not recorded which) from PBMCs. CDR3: CASSSRLAGGSTDTQYF. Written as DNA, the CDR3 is TGTGCCAGCAGTTCAAGGCTAGCGGGGGGCAGCACAGATACGCAGTATTTT.